This T cell receptor beta chain came from a study of blood T cell repertoires in COVID-19. Study-level information: Acute and convalescent COVID-19 specimens originated in the United States, Italy and Spain. Nucleic acid was either cDNA or gDNA, and it came from T cells, B-cell-depleted T cells, or PBMCs.

The CDR3 runs to 15 residues. Germline CDR1 SGHTA, CDR2 FQGTGA. Trimming took off 5 bases at V and 0 bases at J, with 11 bases between the two ends. Source study methods: How many nucleated cells were present was estimated from reference gene primer amplification. Measured with immunoSEQ multiplex PCR; TCRdb has only the in-frame clones, and not every one. V and J calls and clone size come straight from that table; D and trimming were deduced from the DNA. Of 68,000 or so clones listed, about 90% were seen once; the top ten hold about 2.4%. The J gene is TRBJ1-3, the V gene TRBV7-3, with D unresolved. The sequenced sample was peripheral blood. This receptor was obtained from a human donor in a cohort sampled during active COVID-19. The CDR3 region is CASSLRESSGNTIYF. For the CDR3, the DNA is TGTGCCAGCAGCCTGCGGGAGTCCTCTGGAAACACCATATATTTT.